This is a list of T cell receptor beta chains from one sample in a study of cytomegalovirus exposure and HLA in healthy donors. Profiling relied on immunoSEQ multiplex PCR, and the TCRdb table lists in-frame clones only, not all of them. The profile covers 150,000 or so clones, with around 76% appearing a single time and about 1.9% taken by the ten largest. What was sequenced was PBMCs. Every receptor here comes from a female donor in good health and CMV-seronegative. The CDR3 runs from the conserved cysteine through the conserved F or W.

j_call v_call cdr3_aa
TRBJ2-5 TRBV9 CASSVGQRETQYF
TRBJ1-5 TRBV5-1 CASSLEGGPNNQPQHF
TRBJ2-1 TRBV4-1 CASSPRLAGALGNEQFF
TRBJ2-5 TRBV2 CASSEYRQETRYF
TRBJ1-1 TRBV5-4 CASSWDRGNTEAFF
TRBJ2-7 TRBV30 CAWNGQNYEQYF
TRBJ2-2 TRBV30 CAWSVLSGGSGELFF
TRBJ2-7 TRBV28 CASWTSGGRWGVEQYF
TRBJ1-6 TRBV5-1 CASRPGQKHSYNSPLHF
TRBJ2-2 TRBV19 CASGQVITGELFF
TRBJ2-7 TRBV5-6 CASSLGGGGGPYEQYF
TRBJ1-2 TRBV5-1 CASSAGQGVHGYTF
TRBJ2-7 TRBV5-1 CASSLLGLGYEQYF
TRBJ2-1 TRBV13 CASNLGVSSYNEQFF
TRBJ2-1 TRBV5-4 CASSRALLDRANNEQFF
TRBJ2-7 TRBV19 CASSIEGTAAYEQYF
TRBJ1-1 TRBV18 CASSLQGARTEAFF
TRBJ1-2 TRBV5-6 CASSLAQGTNYGYTF
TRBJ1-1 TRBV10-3 CATRMTGMNTEAFF
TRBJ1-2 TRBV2 CASSAGDYNYGYTF
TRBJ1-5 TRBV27 CASSSEQGYSNQPQHF
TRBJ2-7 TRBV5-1 CASSLGTGGREQYF
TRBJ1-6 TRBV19 CASTPGRGADNSPLHF
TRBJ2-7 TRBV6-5 CASSYSKGQGPYEQYF
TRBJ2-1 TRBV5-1 CASSLVFDEQFF
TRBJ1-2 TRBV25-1 CASSYGQGDGYTF
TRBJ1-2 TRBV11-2 CASTTPGRRHGYTF
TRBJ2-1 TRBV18 CASSQPQGGTYNEQFF
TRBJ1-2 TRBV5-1 CASSSQGQNYGYTF
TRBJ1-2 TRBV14 CASSQDSLRGPEYGYTF
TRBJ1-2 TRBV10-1 CASTGVGGWGREDGYTF
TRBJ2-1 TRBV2 CASSDDRGSYNEQFF
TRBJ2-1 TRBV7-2 CASRRTASNYNEQFF
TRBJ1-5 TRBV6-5 CASSLQAYSNQPQHF
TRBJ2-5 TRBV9 CASSVGTIAETQYF
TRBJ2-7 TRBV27 CASSHMGRLTRDPYEQYF
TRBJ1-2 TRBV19 CASSLQGRYGYTF
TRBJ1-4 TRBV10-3 CATRPGNEKLFF
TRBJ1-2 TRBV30 CAWSSRTGGSNYGYTF
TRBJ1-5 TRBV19 CASSRLVNQPQHF
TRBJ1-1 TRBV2 CASSLDRGKAFF
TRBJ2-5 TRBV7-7 CASSPGGQGGETQYF
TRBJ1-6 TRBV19 CASSIGPDNSPLHF
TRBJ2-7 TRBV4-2 CASSQEFSGRGALSEQYF
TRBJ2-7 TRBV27 CASSLLAPGYEQYF
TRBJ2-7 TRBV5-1 CASSLDPGISNEQYF
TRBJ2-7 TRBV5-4 CASSLISLSSYEQYF
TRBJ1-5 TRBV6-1 CASSESVTGGFQPQHF
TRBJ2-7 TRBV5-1 CASSWRDSYEQYF
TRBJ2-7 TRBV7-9 CASSSGTGGFEQYF
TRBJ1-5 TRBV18 CASSIDRGDQPQHF
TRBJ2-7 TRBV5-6 CASSLEGDYYEQYF
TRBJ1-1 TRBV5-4 CASSPHPRGGNTEAFF
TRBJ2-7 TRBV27 CASSRPGGTAISYEQYF
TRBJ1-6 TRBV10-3 CATRRGGADVNSPLHF
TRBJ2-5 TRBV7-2 CASSPRGSGVETQYF
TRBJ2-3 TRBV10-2 CASRPSGVTQYF
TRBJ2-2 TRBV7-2 CASSSPPGLNTGELFF
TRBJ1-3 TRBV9 CASSVGQGSGNTIYF
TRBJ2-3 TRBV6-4 CASSPNRGGEDTQYF